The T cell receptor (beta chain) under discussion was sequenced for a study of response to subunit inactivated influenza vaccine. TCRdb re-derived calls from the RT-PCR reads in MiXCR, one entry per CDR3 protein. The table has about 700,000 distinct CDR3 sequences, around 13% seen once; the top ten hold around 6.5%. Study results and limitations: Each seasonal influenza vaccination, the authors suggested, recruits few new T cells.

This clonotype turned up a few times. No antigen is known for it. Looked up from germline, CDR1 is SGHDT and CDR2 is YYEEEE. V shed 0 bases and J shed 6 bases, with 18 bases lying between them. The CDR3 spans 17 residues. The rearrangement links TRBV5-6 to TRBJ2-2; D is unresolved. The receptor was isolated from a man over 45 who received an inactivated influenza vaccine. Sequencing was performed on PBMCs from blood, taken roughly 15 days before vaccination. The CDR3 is CASSLGPSDPPPGELFF. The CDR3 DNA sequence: TGTGCCAGCAGCTTGGGACCTTCCGATCCGCCTCCCGGGGAGCTGTTTTTT.